What follows are 30 T cell receptor beta chains derived from one specimen sequenced in a study of Tregs in tolerant kidney transplant recipients. Here immunoSEQ multiplex PCR was the method, and the copy in TCRdb shows in-frame clones only, minus some. This specimen shows approximately 30,000 clones; the ten leading clones hold around an eighth. Sequencing used CD8+ T cells from blood, obtained before the transplant. Receptors originate from a human donor who received a combined kidney and bone marrow transplant.

To note about this clone: Sequencing ends 3 residues short of the CDR3 end; the germline J gene provides the rest. The V gene is TRBV7-3, the J gene TRBJ2-5, with 10 bases lining up with TRBD1. Germline V gene data show CDR1 as SGHTA and CDR2 as FQGTGA. CDR3 length equals 18 residues. Trimming at V came to 4 bases and at J to 5 bases, leaving 16 bases not matched to a gene. The sequenced CDR3 bases are TGTGCCAGCAGCTACCACGCCCCCGGGACAGGGGAATGGGAGACC. It codes for CASSYHAPGTGEWET. The full CDR3 reads CASSYHAPGTGEWETQYF. Full variable domain (remainder filled in from reference TRBV7-3 and TRBJ2-5): GAGVSQTPSNKVTEKGKYVELRCDPISGHTALYWYRQSLGQGPEFLIYFQGTGAADDSGLPNDRFFAVRPEGSVSTLKIQRTERGDSAVYLCASSYHAPGTGEWETQYFGPGTRLLVL.

Of note for this clone: The junction departs from germline at one end; a sequencing error may be responsible. The read terminates 3 residues before the CDR3 end, so the remaining end is supplied by the germline J gene. The chain joins TRBV4-2 to TRBJ1-1, with TRBD1 identical over 8 bases. CDR3 length: 13 amino acids. Germline V gene data show CDR1 as LGHNA and CDR2 as YNFKEQ. Incomplete CDR3 DNA: TGCGCCAGCAGCCAAGTCCCAGGGGGCTTG. This translates into CASSQVPGGL. In full, the CDR3 reads CASSQVPGGLAFF.

In regard to this clone: The CDR3 end lies 3 residues beyond the end of the read and is filled in from the germline J gene. This sequence joins TRBV20-1 and TRBJ2-1, with 7 bases lining up with TRBD2. There are 17 residues in the CDR3. CDR1 DFQATT and CDR2 SNEGSKA come from the germline V gene (reference sequence). Unmatched junction bases numbered 8, after V lost 0 bases and J lost 0 bases. The CDR3 sequence: CSARDLGLSPSYNEQFF. The DNA read from the CDR3 is TGCAGTGCTAGAGATTTGGGACTAAGCCCCTCCTACAATGAG.

The covered CDR3 bases are TGCAGTGCTAGCATCCCGGGTTGGGACACTGAA. Encoded protein: CSASIPGWDTE. The whole CDR3 protein is CSASIPGWDTEAFF. The rearrangement uses TRBV20-1 and TRBJ1-1, with D uncertain. Read sequence stops 3 residues before the CDR3 end, and the germline J gene provides the missing end. Germline lookup yields CDR1 DFQATT and CDR2 SNEGSKA (reference sequence). V was shortened by 3 bases and J by 3 bases, with 14 bases between the two germline ends. The CDR3 has 14 residues.

Comment on this clone: From the germline J gene comes the end of the CDR3, since the read stops 3 residues before it. This chain uses TRBV7-6 with TRBJ1-1; D is undetermined. The CDR3 consists of 14 residues. Germline assignment: CDR1 SGHVS and CDR2 FNYEAQ. V dropped 1 base and J dropped 0 bases, with 6 bases sitting between them. The covered CDR3 bases are TGTGCCAGCAGCTTAGAAGCGGTGAACACTGAA. Residues: CASSLEAVNTE. The entire CDR3 sequence reads CASSLEAVNTEAFF.

Turning to this clone: The observed sequence ends 3 residues before the CDR3 terminus, with the missing tail filled in from the germline J gene. The V gene is TRBV4-2, the J gene TRBJ1-2; 7 nucleotides match TRBD1. CDR1 is LGHNA, CDR2 YNFKEQ, per germline. With 4 bases clipped from V and 4 bases from J, the junction kept 6 bases outside the gene matches. This CDR3 has 14 residues. CDR3 amino acids: CASSPPQGVYGYTF. CDR3 DNA, as far as it was read: TGTGCCAGCAGCCCACCTCAGGGGGTCTATGGC.

As for this clone: Read data end 3 residues before the CDR3 end; the end is taken from the germline J gene. V gene TRBV2 combines with J gene TRBJ2-7; 10 bases align to TRBD1. CDR1 and CDR2 (germline): SNHLY, FYNNEI. Trimming cost V 6 bases and J 2 bases; bases outside gene matches: 7. This CDR3 has 15 amino acids. The CDR3 here is CASSVPGQGTYEQYF. The sequenced part of the CDR3 DNA is TGTGCCAGCAGCGTCCCGGGACAGGGGACCTACGAG.

Turning to this clone: The CDR3 goes on 3 residues after the read ends, and that part is filled in from the germline J gene. The chain links TRBV19 to TRBJ2-1; 8 bases fit TRBD1. Germline-derived CDR1 and CDR2 are LNHDA and SQIVND (reference sequence). V lost 5 bases and J lost 7; bases outside the gene matches: 4. The CDR3 consists of 13 residues. The CDR3 bases that were read are TGTGCCAGTAGTCTAACAGGGGGTAATGAG. Residues: CASSLTGGNE. The CDR3 in full is CASSLTGGNEQFF.

The sequenced CDR3 bases are TGTGCCAGCAGCCCAGGCGAAGGCAATGAG. Its protein product is CASSPGEGNE. The full CDR3 protein reads CASSPGEGNEQFF. This chain uses TRBV7-9 with TRBJ2-1; the D is unclear. The read terminates 3 residues ahead of where the CDR3 ends, so the germline J gene completes it. The CDR3 runs to 13 residues. Germline V gene sequence: CDR1 SEHNR, CDR2 FQNEAQ (reference sequence). Trimming pared 5 bases from V and 6 bases from J, leaving 11 bases between. The complete variable domain, with remaining parts taken from reference TRBV7-9 and TRBJ2-1, reads DTGVSQNPRHKITKRGQNVTFRCDPISEHNRLYWYRQTLGQGPEFLTYFQNEAQLEKSRLLSDRFSAERPKGSFSTLEIQRTEQGDSAMYLCASSPGEGNEQFFGPGTRLTVL.

Concerning this clone: The read comes to an end 3 residues before the CDR3 does, leaving the germline J gene to fill in the end. The chain uses TRBV19 and TRBJ2-7, with a possible D match to TRBD1 (6 bases). V lost 1 base and J lost 2, with 9 bases in between. This CDR3 has 14 amino acids. Germline V gives CDR1 LNHDA, CDR2 SQIVND (reference sequence). The sequenced part of the CDR3 DNA is TGTGCCAGTAGTATAGTGGACAGAACCTACGAG. It encodes CASSIVDRTYE. The CDR3 in full is CASSIVDRTYEQYF.

Comment on this clone: The read stops 3 residues short of the end of the CDR3; the missing end is completed from the germline J gene. V usage is TRBV7-9 and J usage is TRBJ2-1; a possible D gene is TRBD1 (5 bases). Germline CDR1 and CDR2: SEHNR and FQNEAQ (reference sequence). This CDR3 is 14 amino acids long. Trimming shortened V by 4 bases and J by 1 base, and 8 bases separated the two germline ends. CDR3 sequence reads: CASSSTDSYNEQFF. The sequenced part of the CDR3 DNA is TGTGCCAGCAGCTCGACAGATTCCTACAATGAG.

Remarks on this clone: The read terminates 3 residues before the CDR3 end, so the remaining end is supplied by the germline J gene. This chain uses TRBV30 with TRBJ1-1; the match to TRBD1 covers 7 bases. V gave up 3 bases and J gave up 0 bases; unmatched junction bases: 7. The CDR3 is made up of 15 amino acids. CDR1 is GTSNPN and CDR2 is SVGIG in the germline V gene (reference sequence). CDR3 residues: CAWRADREMNTEAFF. The CDR3 DNA, read in part, is TGTGCCTGGAGAGCCGACAGGGAGATGAACACTGAA. Together with reference TRBV30 and TRBJ1-1, the CDR3 gives the full variable domain: SQTIHQWPATLVQPVGSPLSLECTVEGTSNPNLYWYRQAAGRGLQLLFYSVGIGQISSEVPQNLSASRPQDRQFILSSKKLLLSDSGFYLCAWRADREMNTEAFFGQGTRLTVV.

Notes on this clone: The read gets to within 3 residues of the CDR3 end, and the germline J gene fills in the rest. The chain links TRBV19 to TRBJ2-7; the match to TRBD1 covers 10 bases. In germline, CDR1 is LNHDA, CDR2 SQIVND (reference sequence). The CDR3 has 14 residues. Trimming took 8 bases from V and 1 from J; bases not matched to a gene: 5. The CDR3 bases that were read are TGTGCCAGTGAAAGGACAGGGGGTTCCTACGAG. This encodes CASERTGGSYE. The entire CDR3 reads CASERTGGSYEQYF.

A remark on this clone: The CDR3 end lies 3 residues beyond the end of the read and is filled in from the germline J gene. V gene TRBV20-1 combines with J gene TRBJ2-2; TRBD1 agrees at 10 bases. The CDR3 is 17 residues long. V shed 1 base and J 6 bases; nucleotides not matched to a gene: 11. Germline V gives CDR1 DFQATT, CDR2 SNEGSKA (reference sequence). The CDR3 bases that were read are TGCAGTGCTAGAGCAGACTCCGGGACAGGGGTCGCCGGGGAG. Translated, it gives CSARADSGTGVAGE. The entire CDR3 reads CSARADSGTGVAGELFF.

Regarding this clone: The CDR3 extends 3 residues past the end of the read, so its final part is completed from the germline J gene. The chain uses TRBV20-1 and TRBJ2-1; D gene unclear. V lost 2 bases and J lost 5, with 19 bases in between. The germline gives CDR1 DFQATT, CDR2 SNEGSKA (reference sequence). The CDR3 covers 16 residues. CDR3 loop: CSARSPLAILHNEQFF. Incomplete CDR3 DNA: TGCAGTGCTAGATCCCCCTTGGCCATTTTACACAATGAG.

A word on this clone: The read ends 3 residues before the CDR3 terminus; that terminus is restored from the germline J gene. V is TRBV6-2 or TRBV6-3 and J is TRBJ2-7, with D possibly matching TRBD1 (7 bases). The germline gives CDR1 MNHEY, CDR2 SVGEGT. Trimming removed 0 bases at V and 1 base at J, with 13 bases between. The CDR3 spans 16 residues. The CDR3 sequence is CASSYSRDRNSYEQYF. The CDR3 bases that were read are TGTGCCAGCAGTTACTCGCGGGACAGAAATTCCTACGAG.

CDR3 DNA (partial): TGCGCCAGCAGCTCCATGGGGACAGGGGAAAACACTGAA. The encoded protein is CASSSMGTGENTE. The whole CDR3 protein is CASSSMGTGENTEAFF. The V call is TRBV5-1, the J call TRBJ1-1, with 10 bases fitting TRBD1. The read gets to within 3 residues of the CDR3 end, and the germline J gene fills in the rest. V shed 3 bases, J shed 2 bases, and the junction held 7 bases outside the gene matches. The CDR3 is made up of 16 amino acids. The germline CDR1 and CDR2 sequences are SGHRS and YFSETQ.

The DNA read from the CDR3 is TGTGCCAGCACCCATGGGGGGGACGAG. This translates into CASTHGGDE. The entire CDR3 is CASTHGGDEQYF. The chain employs TRBV11-2 and TRBJ2-7; TRBD2 matches 7 bases. The read ends 3 residues before the CDR3 terminus; that terminus is restored from the germline J gene. This CDR3 region has 12 residues. The germline gives CDR1 SGHAT, CDR2 FQNNGV. With V trimmed by 7 bases and J by 5 bases, 5 bases remained unmatched.

About this clone itself: One junction end disagrees with the germline gene, perhaps due to a read error. The read ends 3 residues before the CDR3 terminus; that terminus is restored from the germline J gene. The same CDR3 can be traced to other DNA sequences in this sample. This rearrangement joins TRBV20-1 to TRBJ2-2, with D hard to call. Germline assignment: CDR1 DFQATT and CDR2 SNEGSKA (reference sequence). The CDR3 consists of 16 residues. CDR3 DNA, as far as it was read: TGTAGTGCTAGAGATTTTGGCGGCGCGAACACCGGGGAG. The encoded protein is CSARDFGGANTGE. The whole CDR3 reads CSARDFGGANTGELFF.

CDR3 sequence: CAISEYPEPGGEQFF. The DNA read from the CDR3 is TGTGCCATCAGTGAGTACCCAGAGCCCGGGGGTGAG. V usage is TRBV10-3 and J usage is TRBJ2-1, with TRBD2 as a possible D gene (6 bases). The missing CDR3 end, 3 residues past where the read stops, is filled in from the germline J gene. This CDR3 has 15 amino acids. The germline V gene has CDR1 ENHRY and CDR2 SYGVKD. Trimming removed 1 base from V and 9 bases from J, with 16 bases in between.

Considering frequency, this clone is medium-sized. The read halts 3 residues ahead of the CDR3 end, with the missing end drawn from the germline J gene. The V and J genes are TRBV6-2 or TRBV6-3 and TRBJ2-5; 11 bases are a match to TRBD2. This CDR3 is built from 17 residues. Germline CDR1 and CDR2: MNHEY and SVGEGT. Losses at the gene ends were 2 bases for V and 2 bases for J; bases not matched to a gene: 7. CDR3 protein: CASSYDLTSGKQETQYF. The CDR3 bases that were read are TGTGCCAGCAGTTACGATCTGACTAGCGGGAAACAAGAGACC.

Frequency places this clone as medium-sized. The missing CDR3 end, 3 residues past where the read stops, is filled in from the germline J gene. The V and J genes are TRBV6-2 or TRBV6-3 and TRBJ2-5; 9 nucleotides align to TRBD1. J lost 2 bases, V lost 0 bases, and 7 bases had no gene match. CDR1 and CDR2 (germline): MNHEY, SVGEGT. The CDR3 runs to 17 residues. CDR3 DNA, as far as it was read: TGTGCCAGCAGTTACTCGATATCTGACAGGGGGCAAGAGACC. This translates into CASSYSISDRGQET. In full, the CDR3 is CASSYSISDRGQETQYF.

The CDR3 spells CASSPDRENTGELFF. The CDR3 DNA, read in part, is TGTGCCAGTAGTCCGGACAGGGAAAACACCGGGGAG. This rearrangement joins TRBV19 to TRBJ2-2; 8 bases agree with TRBD1. The CDR3 end is not reached by the read, which stops 3 residues before it; the germline J gene fills it in. The trim removed 5 bases at V and 2 bases at J, leaving 4 bases unmatched. The CDR3 is made up of 15 amino acids. Germline CDR1 and CDR2: LNHDA and SQIVND (reference sequence).

On this clone: The sequenced fragment ends 3 residues before the CDR3 boundary, so the rest is inferred from the germline J gene. V is TRBV7-9 and J is TRBJ2-1; perhaps TRBD2 as D (6 bases). The ends were cut back, 3 bases at V and 7 bases at J, with 10 bases in the middle. Germline lookup yields CDR1 SEHNR and CDR2 FQNEAQ (reference sequence). The length of the CDR3 is 13 residues. CDR3 amino acids: CASSFGLPNEQFF. CDR3 bases read: TGTGCCAGCAGCTTCGGACTACCTAATGAG.

As regards this clone: The CDR3 extends 3 residues past the end of the read, so its final part is completed from the germline J gene. The chain recombines TRBV20-1 with TRBJ2-3; TRBD1 matches at 10 bases. This CDR3 spans 18 amino acids. V lost 1 base and J lost 0; bases outside the gene matches: 10. Germline V lookup: CDR1 DFQATT, CDR2 SNEGSKA (reference sequence). CDR3 bases read: TGCAGTGCTAGAGTATGGGACAGGGGCATCTATAGCACAGATACG. This sequence encodes CSARVWDRGIYSTDT. The whole CDR3 protein reads CSARVWDRGIYSTDTQYF.

About this clone: Read sequence stops 3 residues before the CDR3 end, and the germline J gene provides the missing end. V gene TRBV29-1 combines with J gene TRBJ2-1, with a weak D call TRBD2 (6 bases). The CDR3 covers 12 residues. The V and J ends lost 2 bases and 9 bases respectively, with 11 bases between them. The germline V gene has CDR1 SQVTM and CDR2 ANQGSEA. CDR3 bases read: TGCAGCGTTGAATCACTAGCTGGTGAG. It is translated as CSVESLAGE. The complete CDR3 reads CSVESLAGEQFF.

Concerning this clone: Coverage ceases 3 residues before the CDR3 finishes, and the germline J gene fills in the end. The rearrangement links TRBV7-2 to TRBJ1-1, with D possibly TRBD1 on 5 matching bases. Germline loops: CDR1 SGHTA, CDR2 FQGNSA. CDR3 length: 13 residues. V gave up 6 bases and J gave up 1 base, with 9 bases separating them. This chain's CDR3 is CASRPGGNTEAFF. The CDR3 DNA, read in part, is TGTGCCAGCAGGCCGGGGGGGAACACTGAA.

The CDR3 spells CASSLGSPFYEQYF. Incomplete CDR3 DNA: TGTGCCAGCAGCTTAGGCAGTCCCTTCTACGAG. The gene calls are TRBV7-9 and TRBJ2-7; D call uncertain. Sequencing ends 3 residues short of the CDR3 end; the germline J gene provides the rest. This CDR3 comprises 14 residues. Germline CDR1 SEHNR, CDR2 FQNEAQ (reference sequence). Trimming stripped 1 base from V and 3 bases from J, with 10 bases between.

About this clone itself: The CDR3 goes on 3 residues after the read ends, and that part is filled in from the germline J gene. The V and J genes are TRBV29-1 and TRBJ2-7; the match to TRBD1 covers 10 bases. J was trimmed by 5 bases and V by 6 bases; bases with no gene match: 7. This CDR3 has 13 residues. In germline, CDR1 is SQVTM, CDR2 ANQGSEA. The CDR3 bases that were read are TGCAGCGTCCGGGGACAGGGGATGGACGAG. Protein product: CSVRGQGMDE. The entire CDR3 protein is CSVRGQGMDEQYF.

Points on this clone: The read comes to an end 3 residues before the CDR3 does, leaving the germline J gene to fill in the end. V and J are TRBV2 and TRBJ2-7, with TRBD1 as a possible D gene (5 bases). The CDR3 runs to 16 residues. Trimming removed 6 bases at V and 2 bases at J, with 20 bases between. Germline CDR1 reads SNHLY; CDR2 reads FYNNEI. The part of the CDR3 DNA that was read is TGTGCCAGCAGCGACAGTCGAGACAGCATAGCCTACGAG. Amino acids: CASSDSRDSIAYE. The CDR3 in full is CASSDSRDSIAYEQYF.